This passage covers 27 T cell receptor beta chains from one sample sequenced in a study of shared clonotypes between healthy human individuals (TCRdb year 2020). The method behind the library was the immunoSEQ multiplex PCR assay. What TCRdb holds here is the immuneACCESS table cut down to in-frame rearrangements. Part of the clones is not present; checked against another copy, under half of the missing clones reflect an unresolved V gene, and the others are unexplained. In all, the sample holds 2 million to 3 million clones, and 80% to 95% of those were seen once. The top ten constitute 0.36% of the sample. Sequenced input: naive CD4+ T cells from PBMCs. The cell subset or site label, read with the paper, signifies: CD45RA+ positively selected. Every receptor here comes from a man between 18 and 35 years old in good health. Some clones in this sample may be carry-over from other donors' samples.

CDR3 sequence reads: CSVVQGRTYEQYF. CDR3 coding DNA: TGCAGCGTTGTTCAGGGCCGTACCTACGAGCAGTACTTC. J is TRBJ2-7 and V is TRBV29-1; D is possibly TRBD1 (5 bases). The CDR3 covers 13 residues. Trimming took 4 bases from V and 2 from J, leaving 12 bases between them. Per the germline V gene, CDR1 is SQVTM and CDR2 is ANQGSEA.

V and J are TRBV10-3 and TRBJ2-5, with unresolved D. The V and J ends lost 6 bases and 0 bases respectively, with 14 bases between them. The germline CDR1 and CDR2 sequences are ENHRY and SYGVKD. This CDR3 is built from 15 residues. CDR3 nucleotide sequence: TGTGCCATCAGGGAACGACAAGGGCACCAAGAGACCCAGTACTTC. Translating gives CAIRERQGHQETQYF.

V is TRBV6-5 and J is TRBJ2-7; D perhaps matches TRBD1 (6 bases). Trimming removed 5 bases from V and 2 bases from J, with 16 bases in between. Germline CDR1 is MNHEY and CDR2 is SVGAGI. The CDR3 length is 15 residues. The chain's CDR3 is CASSPGQGKTYEQYF. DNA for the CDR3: TGTGCCAGCAGTCCCGGGCAGGGGAAGACCTACGAGCAGTACTTC.

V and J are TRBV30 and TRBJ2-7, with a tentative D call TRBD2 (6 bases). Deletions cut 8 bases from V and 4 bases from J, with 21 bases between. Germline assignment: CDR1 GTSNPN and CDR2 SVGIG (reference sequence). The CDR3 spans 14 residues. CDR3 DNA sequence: TGTGCCGCCGTGCCCCGGGGACTCCTTTACGAGCAGTACTTC. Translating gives CAAVPRGLLYEQYF.

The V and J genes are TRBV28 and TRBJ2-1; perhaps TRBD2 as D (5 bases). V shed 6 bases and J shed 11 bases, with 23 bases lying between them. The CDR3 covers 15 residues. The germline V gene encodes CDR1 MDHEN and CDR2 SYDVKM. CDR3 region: CASSPPRTSRGQQFF. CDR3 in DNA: TGTGCCAGCAGCCCGCCGAGGACTTCTCGCGGTCAGCAGTTCTTC.

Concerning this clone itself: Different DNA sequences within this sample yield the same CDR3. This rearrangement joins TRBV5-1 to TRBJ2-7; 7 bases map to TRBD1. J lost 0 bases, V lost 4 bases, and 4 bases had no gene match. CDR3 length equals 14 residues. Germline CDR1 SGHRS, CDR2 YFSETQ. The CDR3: CASSPGQASYEQYF. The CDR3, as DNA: TGCGCCAGCAGCCCTGGACAGGCCTCCTACGAGCAGTACTTC.

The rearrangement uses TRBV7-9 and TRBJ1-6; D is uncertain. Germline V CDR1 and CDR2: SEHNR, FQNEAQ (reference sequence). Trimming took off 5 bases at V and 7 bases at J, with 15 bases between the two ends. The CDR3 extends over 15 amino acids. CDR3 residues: CASSPRGVTNSPLHF. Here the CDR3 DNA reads TGTGCCAGCAGCCCTCGAGGAGTCACCAATTCACCCCTCCACTTT.

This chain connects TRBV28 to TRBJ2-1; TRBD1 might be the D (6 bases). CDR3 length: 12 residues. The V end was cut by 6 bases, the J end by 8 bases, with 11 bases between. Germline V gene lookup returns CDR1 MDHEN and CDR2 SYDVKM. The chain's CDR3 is CASSNTGYEQFF. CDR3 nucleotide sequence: TGTGCCAGCAGCAATACAGGGTATGAGCAGTTCTTC.

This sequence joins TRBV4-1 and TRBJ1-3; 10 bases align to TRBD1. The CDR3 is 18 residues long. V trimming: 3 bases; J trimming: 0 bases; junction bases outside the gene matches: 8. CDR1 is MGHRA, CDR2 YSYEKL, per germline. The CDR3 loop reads CASSHPTGGQSSGNTIYF. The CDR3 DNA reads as TGCGCCAGCAGCCACCCGACAGGGGGCCAGAGCTCTGGAAACACCATATATTTT.

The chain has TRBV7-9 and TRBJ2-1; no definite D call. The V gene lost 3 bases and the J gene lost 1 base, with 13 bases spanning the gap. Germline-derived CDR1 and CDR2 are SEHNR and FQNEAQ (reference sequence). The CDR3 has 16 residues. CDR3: CASSFFALRSYNEQFF. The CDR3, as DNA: TGTGCCAGCAGCTTTTTCGCCCTGAGATCCTACAATGAGCAGTTCTTC. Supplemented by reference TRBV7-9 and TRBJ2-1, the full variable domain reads DTGVSQNPRHKITKRGQNVTFRCDPISEHNRLYWYRQTLGQGPEFLTYFQNEAQLEKSRLLSDRFSAERPKGSFSTLEIQRTEQGDSAMYLCASSFFALRSYNEQFFGPGTRLTVL.

CDR3 region: CSATRDSNEQFF. The CDR3 DNA reads TGCAGCGCCACAAGGGACAGCAATGAGCAGTTCTTC. V usage is TRBV29-1 and J usage is TRBJ2-1; 7 nucleotides match TRBD1. Germline V gene data show CDR1 as SQVTM and CDR2 as ANQGSEA. V lost 7 bases, J lost 6 bases, and 6 bases stayed unmatched. The CDR3 has 12 residues.

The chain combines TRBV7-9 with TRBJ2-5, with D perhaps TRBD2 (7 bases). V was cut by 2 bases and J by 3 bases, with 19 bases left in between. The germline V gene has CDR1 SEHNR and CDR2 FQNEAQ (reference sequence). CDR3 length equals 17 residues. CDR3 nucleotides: TGTGCCAGCAGCTTACCGCCGGGGGGCCCAGAAAAAGAGACCCAGTACTTC. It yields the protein CASSLPPGGPEKETQYF.

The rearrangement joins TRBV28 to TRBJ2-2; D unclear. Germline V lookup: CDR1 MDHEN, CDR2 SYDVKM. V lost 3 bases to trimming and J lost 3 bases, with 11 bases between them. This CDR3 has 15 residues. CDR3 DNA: TGTGCCAGCAGTTTGTCGGTCAGTTACACCGGGGAGCTGTTTTTT. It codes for CASSLSVSYTGELFF.

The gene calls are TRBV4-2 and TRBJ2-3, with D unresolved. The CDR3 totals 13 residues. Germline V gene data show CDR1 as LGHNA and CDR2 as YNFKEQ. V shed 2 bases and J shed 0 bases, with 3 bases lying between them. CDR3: CASSQPSTDTQYF. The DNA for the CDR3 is TGTGCCAGCAGCCAACCCAGCACAGATACGCAGTATTTT.

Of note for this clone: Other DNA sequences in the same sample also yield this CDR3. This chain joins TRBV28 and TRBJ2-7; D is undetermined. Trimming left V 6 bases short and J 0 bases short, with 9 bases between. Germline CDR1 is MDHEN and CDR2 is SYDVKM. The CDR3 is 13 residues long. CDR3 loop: CASSLADSYEQYF. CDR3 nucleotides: TGTGCCAGCAGCCTCGCCGACTCCTACGAGCAGTACTTC. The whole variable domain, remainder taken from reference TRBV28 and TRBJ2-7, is DVKVTQSSRYLVKRTGEKVFLECVQDMDHENMFWYRQDPGLGLRLIYFSYDVKMKEKGDIPEGYSVSREKKERFSLILESASTNQTSMYLCASSLADSYEQYFGPGTRLTVT.

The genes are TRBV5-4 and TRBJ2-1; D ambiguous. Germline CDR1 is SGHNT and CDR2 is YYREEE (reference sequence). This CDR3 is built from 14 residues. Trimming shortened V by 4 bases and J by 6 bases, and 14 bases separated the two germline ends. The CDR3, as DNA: TGTGCCAGCAGCCCCTGGGCTAGTTCCAATGAGCAGTTCTTC. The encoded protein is CASSPWASSNEQFF.

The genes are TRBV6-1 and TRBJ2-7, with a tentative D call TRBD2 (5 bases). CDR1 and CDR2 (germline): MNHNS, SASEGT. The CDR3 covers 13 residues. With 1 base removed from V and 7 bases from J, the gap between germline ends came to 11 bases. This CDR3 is CASSEGPRGEQYF. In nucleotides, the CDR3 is TGTGCCAGCAGTGAAGGGCCTCGGGGAGAGCAGTACTTC.

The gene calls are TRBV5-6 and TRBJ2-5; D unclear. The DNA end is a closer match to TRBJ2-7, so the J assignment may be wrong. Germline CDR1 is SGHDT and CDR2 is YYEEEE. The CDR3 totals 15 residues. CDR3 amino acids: CASSLVGYGSYEQYF. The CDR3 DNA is TGTGCCAGCAGCTTGGTAGGGTATGGCTCCTACGAGCAGTACTTC.

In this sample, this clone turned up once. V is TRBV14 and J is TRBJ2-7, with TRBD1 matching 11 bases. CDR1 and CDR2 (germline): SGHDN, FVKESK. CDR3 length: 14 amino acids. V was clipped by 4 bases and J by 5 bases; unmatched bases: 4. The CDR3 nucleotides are TGTGCCAGCAGCCGGAGGGACAGGGGGAACGAGCAGTACTTC. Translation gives CASSRRDRGNEQYF. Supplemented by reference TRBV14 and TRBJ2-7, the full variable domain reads EAGVTQFPSHSVIEKGQTVTLRCDPISGHDNLYWYRRVMGKEIKFLLHFVKESKQDESGMPNNRFLAERTGGTYSTLKVQPAELEDSGVYFCASSRRDRGNEQYFGPGTRLTVT.

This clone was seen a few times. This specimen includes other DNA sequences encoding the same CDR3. CDR3 residues: CASSLSGLETQYF. The CDR3 coding sequence is TGTGCCAGCAGTTTATCTGGGTTGGAGACCCAGTACTTC. The chain joins TRBV28 to TRBJ2-5; D unresolved. The CDR3 contains 13 residues. V was cut by 1 base and J by 5 bases, with 8 bases left in between. In germline, CDR1 is MDHEN, CDR2 SYDVKM. The full variable domain, in which reference TRBV28 and TRBJ2-5 provide the parts outside the CDR3, is DVKVTQSSRYLVKRTGEKVFLECVQDMDHENMFWYRQDPGLGLRLIYFSYDVKMKEKGDIPEGYSVSREKKERFSLILESASTNQTSMYLCASSLSGLETQYFGPGTRLLVL.

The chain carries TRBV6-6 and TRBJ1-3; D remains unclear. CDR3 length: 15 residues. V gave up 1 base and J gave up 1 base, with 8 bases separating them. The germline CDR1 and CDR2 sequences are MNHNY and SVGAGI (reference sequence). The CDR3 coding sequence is TGTGCCAGCAGTTACTATCGGACGTCTGGAAACACCATATATTTT. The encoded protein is CASSYYRTSGNTIYF.

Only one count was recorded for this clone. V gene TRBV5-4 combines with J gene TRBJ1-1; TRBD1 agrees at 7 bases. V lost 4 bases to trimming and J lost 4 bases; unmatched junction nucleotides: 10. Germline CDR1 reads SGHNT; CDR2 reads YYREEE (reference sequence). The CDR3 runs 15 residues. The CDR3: CASSEPRQGVTEAFF. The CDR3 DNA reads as TGTGCCAGCAGCGAGCCCCGACAGGGAGTCACTGAAGCTTTCTTT.

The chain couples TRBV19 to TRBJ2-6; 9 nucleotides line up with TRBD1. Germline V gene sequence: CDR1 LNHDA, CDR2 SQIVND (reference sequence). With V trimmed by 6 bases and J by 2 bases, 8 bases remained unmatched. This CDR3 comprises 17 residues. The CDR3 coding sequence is TGTGCCAGTAGGACGGACAGGGGACTGGCTGGGGCCAACGTCCTGACTTTC. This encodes CASRTDRGLAGANVLTF.

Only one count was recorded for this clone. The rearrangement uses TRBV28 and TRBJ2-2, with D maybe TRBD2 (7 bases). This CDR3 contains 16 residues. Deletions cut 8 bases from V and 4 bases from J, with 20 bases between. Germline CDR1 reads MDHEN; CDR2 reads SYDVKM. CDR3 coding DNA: TGTGCCAGCCACTCGGGGGGCACTTTTATCACCGGGGAGCTGTTTTTT. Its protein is CASHSGGTFITGELFF.

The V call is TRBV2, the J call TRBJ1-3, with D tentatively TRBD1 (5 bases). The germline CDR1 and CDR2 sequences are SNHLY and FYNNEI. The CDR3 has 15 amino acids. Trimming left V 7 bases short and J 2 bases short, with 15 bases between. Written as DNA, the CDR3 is TGTGCCAGCACCGCGGGGGGTGGAGCTGGAAACACCATATATTTT. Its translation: CASTAGGGAGNTIYF.

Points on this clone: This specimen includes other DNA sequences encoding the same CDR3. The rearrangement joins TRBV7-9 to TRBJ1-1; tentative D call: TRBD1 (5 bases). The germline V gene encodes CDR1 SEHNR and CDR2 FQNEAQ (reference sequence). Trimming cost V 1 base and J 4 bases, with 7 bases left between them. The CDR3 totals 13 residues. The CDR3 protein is CASSLGGATEAFF. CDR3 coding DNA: TGTGCCAGCAGCTTAGGAGGGGCCACTGAAGCTTTCTTT.

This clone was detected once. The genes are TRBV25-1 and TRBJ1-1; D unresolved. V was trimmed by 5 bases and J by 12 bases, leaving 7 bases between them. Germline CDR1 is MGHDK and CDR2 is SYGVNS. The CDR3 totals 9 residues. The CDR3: CASSPWTFF. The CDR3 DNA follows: TGTGCCAGCAGTCCTTGGACTTTCTTT. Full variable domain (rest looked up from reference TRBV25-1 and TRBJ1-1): EADIYQTPRYLVIGTGKKITLECSQTMGHDKMYWYQQDPGMELHLIHYSYGVNSTEKGDLSSESTVSRIRTEHFPLTLESARPSHTSQYLCASSPWTFFGQGTRLTVV.